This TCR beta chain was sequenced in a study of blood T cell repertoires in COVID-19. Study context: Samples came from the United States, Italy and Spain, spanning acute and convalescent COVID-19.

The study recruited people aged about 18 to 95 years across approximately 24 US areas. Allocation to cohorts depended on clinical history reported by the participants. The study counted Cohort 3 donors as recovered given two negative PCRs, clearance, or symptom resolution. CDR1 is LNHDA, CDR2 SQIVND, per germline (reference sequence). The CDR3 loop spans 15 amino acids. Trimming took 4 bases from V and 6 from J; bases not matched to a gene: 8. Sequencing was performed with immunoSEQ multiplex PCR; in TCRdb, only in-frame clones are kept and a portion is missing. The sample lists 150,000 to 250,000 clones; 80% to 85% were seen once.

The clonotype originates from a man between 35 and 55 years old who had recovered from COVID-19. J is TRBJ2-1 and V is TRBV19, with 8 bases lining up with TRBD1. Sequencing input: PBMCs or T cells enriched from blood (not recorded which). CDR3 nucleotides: TGTGCCAGTAGTACTGGGACAGGTCGTGTCAATGAGCAGTTCTTC. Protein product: CASSTGTGRVNEQFF.